The present TCR beta chain was sequenced within a study of prognosis after radiotherapy for stage I lung cancer. As for the study in general: The non-small cell lung cancer patients were all considered medically inoperable, with comorbidities accounting for this in some twelve of them.

General study findings and limits: The authors reported that TRBV and TRBJ gene usage differed between patients with and without metastases.

The CDR3 spans 13 residues. From germline, CDR1 is SGHRS and CDR2 YFSETQ. The ends were cut back, 5 bases at V and 8 bases at J, with 16 bases in the middle. Researchers used two-round multiplex PCR to amplify TCR beta CDR3 starting from genomic DNA. Specific primers for each TRBV and TRBJ gene were what first-round PCR used. Universal primers went into the second round of PCR. Via MiXCR, TCRdb re-called the multiplex PCR reads, giving one row per CDR3 protein. The table lists 30,000 to 40,000 distinct CDR3 sequences, around a third of them singletons. This clonotype is labeled medium-sized (0.01 to 0.1%). Its specificity is unknown.

The sequence came from a donor aged 50 or older with non-small cell lung cancer. The input for sequencing was PBMCs, taken before or after stereotactic body radiation therapy (not recorded which). This sequence joins TRBV5-1 and TRBJ1-2; D unclear. CDR3 region: CASSLIEGDGYTF. The CDR3 region has the DNA TGCGCCAGCAGTCTGATTGAGGGAGACGGCTACACCTTC.